Listed below are T cell receptor beta chains from one sample, sequenced in a study of T cells in Graves' hyperthyroidism and ophthalmopathy. TCRdb reanalysed the multiplex PCR reads using MiXCR and keeps one entry per CDR3 protein. The repertoire consists of under 400,000 distinct CDR3 sequences, with over 11% occurring once and the leading ten covering approximately 10%. The material sequenced was blood. The receptors shown here come from a woman in her sixties with Graves' hyperthyroidism. Both conserved end residues are part of each CDR3. D genes are given only for firm matches. A clone size is listed for some rows: how often the clone was seen (once, few, many), or a class if it is expanded.

V	D	J	size	DNA	CDR3
TRBV19	.	TRBJ2-1	.	TGTGCCAGTAGTATGAGTTTGGGGGATGAGCAGTTCTTC	CASSMSLGDEQFF
TRBV19	.	TRBJ1-2	.	TGTGCCAGTAGTATTATTTGGGCAGATACTACTAACTATGGCTACACCTTC	CASSIIWADTTNYGYTF
TRBV20-1	.	TRBJ2-1	.	TGCAGTGCTAGTCGGGTATCCTACAATGAGCAGTTCTTC	CSASRVSYNEQFF
TRBV10-2	.	TRBJ1-2	many	TGCGCCAGCAGTGGTTCTAGCAAGGCGGATGGCTACACCTTC	CASSGSSKADGYTF
TRBV15	TRBD1	TRBJ1-2	many	TGTGCCACCAGCACGGGCCCCCCGACAGGGAGCTATGGCTACACCTTC	CATSTGPPTGSYGYTF
TRBV6-1	.	TRBJ1-1	few	TGTGCCAGCAGTGAACAGGGGCTCTGGACTGAAGCTTTCTTT	CASSEQGLWTEAFF
TRBV3-1	.	TRBJ1-1	many	TGTGCCAGCAGCCAACTCTCCCTGCGACGGAACACTGAAGCTTTCTTT	CASSQLSLRRNTEAFF
TRBV11-2	TRBD1	TRBJ2-7	many	TGTGCCAGCAGCCCCCCGGGACAGGGGAACTACGAGCAGTACTTC	CASSPPGQGNYEQYF
TRBV5-1	.	TRBJ2-1	many	TGCGCCAGCAGCTTTCTAGGCAGCTACAATGAGCAGTTCTTC	CASSFLGSYNEQFF
TRBV30	TRBD1	TRBJ2-3	few	TGTGCCACCCAGACAGGGGCCTCAGATACGCAGTATTTT	CATQTGASDTQYF
TRBV5-1	TRBD1	TRBJ2-6	.	TGCGCCAGCAGCTTGGCCGGACAGGGGGCATATGGGGCCAACGTCCTGACTTTC	CASSLAGQGAYGANVLTF
TRBV11-2	TRBD1	TRBJ1-1	many	TGTGCCAGCAGCGACGGACAGGGCACTGAAGCTTTCTTT	CASSDGQGTEAFF
TRBV19	.	TRBJ2-1	few	TGTGCCAGTAGTATAACGGGCACCTCCTACAATGAGCAGTTCTTC	CASSITGTSYNEQFF
TRBV4-1	.	TRBJ2-1	.	TGCGCCAGCAGCCAAGCGGGACTGGAACAAGAGACCCAGTTCTTC	CASSQAGLEQETQFF
TRBV19	.	TRBJ1-4	.	TGTGCCAGTAGTTGGGGGACTTATAATGAAAAACTGTTTTTT	CASSWGTYNEKLFF
TRBV4-1	TRBD1	TRBJ2-1	.	TGCGCCAGCGGGACAGCTAACAATGAGCAGTTCTTC	CASGTANNEQFF
TRBV7-8	.	TRBJ1-5	many	TGTGCCAGCAGCCCCAGGGTGGCGGGTCAGCCCCAGCATTTT	CASSPRVAGQPQHF
TRBV2	TRBD2	TRBJ2-1	many	TGTGCCAGCAAAAGTAGCGGGGCCTACAATGATGGGCAGTTCTTC	CASKSSGAYNDGQFF
TRBV30	.	TRBJ2-5	many	TGTGCCTGGAGTGTCGTTGGGGAGACCCAGTACTTC	CAWSVVGETQYF
TRBV27	.	TRBJ2-1	few	TGTGCCAGCAGTTTAGACTTTTACAATGGGCAGTTCTTC	CASSLDFYNGQFF
TRBV12-3/TRBV12-4	TRBD2	TRBJ2-1	many	TGTGCCAGCAGTCGCGGACTAGCGGGAGCCCGGAGGTGGAATGAGCAGTTCTTC	CASSRGLAGARRWNEQFF
TRBV18	.	TRBJ2-5	many	TGTGCCAGCTCACCATCCGACAGCTCAGAGGCCCAGTACTTC	CASSPSDSSEAQYF
TRBV20-1	.	TRBJ1-5	many	TGCAGTGCTAGAGACGAGGGAGGCGGCAATCAGCCCCAGCATTTT	CSARDEGGGNQPQHF